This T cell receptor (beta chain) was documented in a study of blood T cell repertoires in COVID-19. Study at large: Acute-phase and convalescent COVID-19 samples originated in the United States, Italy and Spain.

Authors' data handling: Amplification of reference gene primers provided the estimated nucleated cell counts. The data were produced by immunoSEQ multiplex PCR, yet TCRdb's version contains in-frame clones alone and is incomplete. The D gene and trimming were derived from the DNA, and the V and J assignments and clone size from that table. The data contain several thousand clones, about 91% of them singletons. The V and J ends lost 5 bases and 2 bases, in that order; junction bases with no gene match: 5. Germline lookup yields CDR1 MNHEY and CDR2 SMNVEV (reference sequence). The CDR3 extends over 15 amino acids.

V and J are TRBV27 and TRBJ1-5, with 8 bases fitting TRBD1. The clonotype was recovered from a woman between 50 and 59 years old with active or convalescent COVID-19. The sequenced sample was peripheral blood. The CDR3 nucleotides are TGTGCCAGCAGTGTCACAGGGGGGGGCAATCAGCCCCAGCATTTT. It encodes CASSVTGGGNQPQHF.